This T cell receptor (beta chain) was sequenced during a study of blood T cells in healthy people across ages (dated by TCRdb to the mid-2010s). For the wider study: In model experiments, template switching captured about one uniquely barcoded TCR beta cDNA molecule for every two T cells. To avoid experimental bias, donors of different ages were spread randomly across the sequencing lanes. Using the same blood draw, the study looked at two additional independent replicas of 1 million unique cDNA reads for two donors, one aged 18 to 30 and the other aged 80 or older. Four age groups were formed from the donors: young (average roughly 15 years), middle-aged (approximately 39), aged (around 62) and long-lived (more than 75). To track age-related changes in TCR beta repertoire diversity, the study relied on deep sequencing normalized with unique cDNA molecular identifiers. Broader findings and caveats from the paper: Estimates of total diversity based on one million sequenced T cells were regarded as lower bounds and as underestimates. The percentage of naive T cells measured by flow cytometry correlated strongly with observed TCR beta diversity. Bulk unsorted PBMC profiling prevented conclusive comparison of naive and antigen-experienced compartments. The CMV infection status of donors was not known, potentially confounding age-related changes in expanded clonotypes. Compared with the aged group, more naive CD4+ T cells, fewer expanded clones and increased TCR diversity were shown by the long-lived group, suggesting age selection. Observed TCR beta diversity per million T cells fell roughly linearly with age, and a significant reduction was already apparent by age around 40.

From cysteine to phenylalanine, the CDR3 is 14 amino acids long. Just CDR3 DNA is preserved here, 42 bases in frame from base 1. CDR1 and CDR2 were assigned from the germline V gene as MGHDK and SYGVNS. The junction shows trimming of 1 base on V and 2 bases on J, plus 8 bases between the germline ends. The roughly 38 donors, aged about 6 to 100 years, were systemically healthy Caucasian individuals from Russia. Each donor gave ten milliliters of peripheral blood, drawn into EDTA-treated Vacutainer tubes. Ficoll-Paque density-gradient centrifugation was used to isolate PBMCs, with at least 6.5 million per sample. Trizol reagent was used to extract total RNA from PBMCs, with at least 5.5 micrograms per sample. For every donor, an aliquot of PBMCs went through flow cytometry to measure the percentages of naive CD45RAhigh/CD27high T cells. For this clonotype: The antigen it binds to is not known. No quality values exist for individual bases; no much larger clone is one base distant.

Libraries were constructed by 5' RACE. This sample was sequenced with an Illumina HiSeq 2500. A second PCR of roughly 7 to 11 cycles was performed with a sample-barcoded 5' primer and a J-beta primer mix. Each TCR beta cDNA molecule received a unique molecular identifier from a template-switch 5' adaptor carrying 12 random nucleotides. Each sample yielded at least 3 million CDR3-containing paired-end reads. First-strand cDNA was synthesized from all RNA with the Mint cDNA synthesis kit, primed by a TRBC-specific oligonucleotide. After uracil-DNA glycosylase treatment, a first 18-cycle PCR used universal primers M1SS and BC2_uni_R on all cDNA. Per the original workflow: Normalization of each sample was performed by random selection of 1 million high-quality reads, each carrying a distinct molecular identifier. Instead of being binned into consensus sequences, reads with shared molecular identifiers were discarded. MiTCR, run with a Q25 quality threshold and the strictest error-elimination algorithm, handled CDR3 identification, clonotype clustering and error correction. A nonparametric unseen species model using Euler transformation provided a lower-bound estimate of total TCR beta diversity. TCRdb reprocessed the public reads (quality trimming at Q25 with fastp, clone calling with MiXCR) and kept in-frame beta chains. Rows are combined by CDR3 protein, so each entry shows the most common genes and DNA. V and J calls and clone size were set by TCRdb, not the authors. The sample includes 850,000 to 1,300,000 distinct CDR3 sequences, with more than 40% observed a single time. Approximately 19% of the sample rests with the top ten.

This receptor was identified in a woman aged 55-75 years in good health. The chain employs TRBV25-1 and TRBJ1-1; the D gene is perhaps TRBD1, from 6 matching bases. Sequenced input: blood. The encoded CDR3 is CASSESGDNTEAFF. The DNA sequence is given as TGTGCCAGCAGTGAATCAGGGGACAACACTGAAGCTTTCTTT.